The 25 T cell receptor beta chains below come from one sample, sequenced in a study of blood T cell repertoires in COVID-19. Assay used: immunoSEQ multiplex PCR; TCRdb lists only in-frame clones, some missing. Among tens of thousands of clones listed, roughly 80% were seen once. Source material: PBMCs or T cells enriched from blood (not recorded which). Receptor source: a woman aged 40 to 50 with acute COVID-19.

Of note for this clone: Other nucleotide sequences from this sample produce the same CDR3. The chain couples TRBV5-1 to TRBJ1-1; TRBD1 agrees at 9 bases. Germline V gene data show CDR1 as SGHRS and CDR2 as YFSETQ. J was trimmed by 2 bases and V by 4 bases; bases with no gene match: 3. CDR3 length: 14 amino acids. The DNA for the CDR3 is TGCGCCAGCAGCCCGGGACAGGGAAACACTGAAGCTTTCTTT. Amino acids: CASSPGQGNTEAFF.

This clone appeared a few times. V is TRBV11-2 and J is TRBJ1-1; D is possibly TRBD1 (6 bases). The CDR3 has 12 residues. V was trimmed by 1 base and J by 8 bases, leaving 8 bases between them. The germline CDR1 and CDR2 sequences are SGHAT and FQNNGV. CDR3 nucleotides: TGTGCCAGCAGCTTAGTAGGACAGGAAGCTTTCTTT. This translates into CASSLVGQEAFF.

The J gene is TRBJ2-1, the V gene TRBV5-1; D is perhaps TRBD1 (5 bases). Germline CDR1 reads SGHRS; CDR2 reads YFSETQ. V lost 4 bases and J lost 7, with 15 bases in between. The CDR3 sequence is 14 residues long. The CDR3 is CASSPGLSGNEQFF. CDR3 sequence (DNA): TGCGCCAGCAGCCCAGGTTTATCAGGGAATGAGCAGTTCTTC.

This chain uses TRBV3-1 (or the pseudogene TRBV3-2) with TRBJ2-7, with 7 bases aligning to TRBD2. Germline values: CDR1 LGHDT, CDR2 YNNKEL (reference sequence). The V and J ends lost 1 base and 3 bases, in that order; junction bases with no gene match: 6. The CDR3 sequence is 15 residues long. The chain's CDR3 is CASSQGSGGNYEQYF. The CDR3 region has the DNA TGTGCCAGCAGCCAAGGATCCGGGGGGAACTACGAGCAGTACTTC.

This clone came up once. The rearrangement uses TRBV9 and TRBJ2-3, with TRBD2 as a possible D gene (6 bases). CDR3 size: 16 residues. CDR1 is SGDLS and CDR2 is YYNGEE in the germline V gene. The germline V and J ends were trimmed by 0 bases and 1 base, with 12 bases remaining between them. The CDR3 DNA reads TGTGCCAGCAGCGTAGTGACCGGGAGAGGCACAGATACGCAGTATTTT. Protein sequence: CASSVVTGRGTDTQYF.

The chain couples TRBV10-3 to TRBJ1-4; weak D call: TRBD1 (6 bases). The CDR3 is 18 residues long. The germline V gene encodes CDR1 ENHRY and CDR2 SYGVKD. V lost 3 bases and J 5 bases, leaving 22 bases between the germline ends. The CDR3: CAISDRWTTGTRNEKLFF. In DNA form, the CDR3 reads TGTGCCATCAGTGATAGATGGACCACCGGGACACGAAATGAAAAACTGTTTTTT.

The chain is built from TRBV5-4 and TRBJ1-4; D is perhaps TRBD1 (5 bases). The CDR3 sequence is 16 residues long. V was pared by 4 bases and J by 0 bases, with 13 bases between. CDR1 and CDR2 (germline): SGHNT, YYREEE (reference sequence). CDR3 DNA sequence: TGTGCCAGCAGCCTTACAGGAGATGCAACTAATGAAAAACTGTTTTTT. It translates to CASSLTGDATNEKLFF.

This chain joins TRBV6-5 and TRBJ1-5; TRBD1 aligns across 10 bases. Trimming took 7 bases from V and 5 from J; bases not matched to a gene: 5. The CDR3 has 14 amino acids. In germline, CDR1 is MNHEY, CDR2 SVGAGI. CDR3 protein: CASILTGGDQPQHF. The CDR3 DNA reads as TGTGCCAGCATCCTGACAGGGGGCGATCAGCCCCAGCATTTT.

The chain combines TRBV29-1 with TRBJ2-1, with 8 bases identical to TRBD2. The V gene end was trimmed by 5 bases and the J gene end by 6 bases; junction bases not matched to a gene: 12. The CDR3 has 15 residues. Germline CDR1 reads SQVTM; CDR2 reads ANQGSEA. The CDR3 DNA reads TGCAGCGTTCTTGGAGGGGGACTAGGCATCAATGAGCAGTTCTTC. It codes for CSVLGGGLGINEQFF.

The genes are TRBV6-6 and TRBJ1-1, with a possible D match to TRBD1 (5 bases). Germline assignment: CDR1 MNHNY and CDR2 SVGAGI (reference sequence). The V end was cut by 5 bases, the J end by 1 base, with 11 bases between. The CDR3 has 14 amino acids. The CDR3 here is CASSRGGGNTEAFF. CDR3 nucleotide sequence: TGTGCCAGCAGTCGCGGCGGGGGGAACACTGAAGCTTTCTTT.

V gene TRBV18 combines with J gene TRBJ2-1; D perhaps matches TRBD2 (5 bases). Trimming removed 2 bases at V and 8 bases at J, with 7 bases between. The V gene's germline CDR1 is KGHSH and CDR2 LQKENI. The CDR3 has 12 residues. CDR3 amino acids: CASSPIGDEQFF. DNA of the CDR3: TGTGCCAGCTCACCAATCGGGGATGAGCAGTTCTTC.

The chain employs TRBV7-2 and TRBJ1-4; 7 bases align to TRBD1. Germline lookup yields CDR1 SGHTA and CDR2 FQGNSA. The CDR3 loop spans 15 amino acids. The ends lost 5 bases at V and 8 bases at J; junction bases unmatched: 11. The CDR3: CASSLPRQGFEKLFF. DNA for the CDR3: TGTGCCAGCAGCCTCCCGAGACAGGGATTCGAAAAACTGTTTTTT. The full variable domain, in which reference TRBV7-2 and TRBJ1-4 provide the parts outside the CDR3, is GAGVSQSPSNKVTEKGKDVELRCDPISGHTALYWYRQSLGQGLEFLIYFQGNSAPDKSGLPSDRFSAERTGGSVSTLTIQRTQQEDSAVYLCASSLPRQGFEKLFFGSGTQLSVL.

The chain recombines TRBV6-5 with TRBJ2-6; weak D call: TRBD2 (5 bases). Germline assignment: CDR1 MNHEY and CDR2 SVGAGI. The CDR3 extends over 15 amino acids. V shed 6 bases and J shed 2 bases, with 11 bases lying between them. This chain's CDR3 is CASSNLGAGANVLTF. The CDR3 nucleotides read TGTGCCAGCAGCAACCTCGGGGCTGGGGCCAACGTCCTGACTTTC.

This clone appeared a single time. The J gene is TRBJ1-1, the V gene TRBV28; unclear D gene. The CDR3 runs 16 residues. The V end lost 3 bases, the J end lost 1 base, and 15 bases lay between the germline ends. Germline CDR1 is MDHEN and CDR2 is SYDVKM. CDR3 sequence (DNA): TGTGCCAGCAGTTTTGGGCTTCCCCGGGAGAACACTGAAGCTTTCTTT. Protein product: CASSFGLPRENTEAFF.

The V call is TRBV27, the J call TRBJ2-3; 12 bases map to TRBD2. The CDR3 contains 14 residues. The ends lost 5 bases at V and 8 bases at J; junction bases unmatched: 5. CDR1 and CDR2 from the germline V gene are MNHEY and SMNVEV (reference sequence). CDR3 region: CASSLSTSGSTQYF. The CDR3 nucleotides are TGTGCCAGCAGTCTCTCGACTAGCGGGAGTACGCAGTATTTT.

V and J are TRBV20-1 and TRBJ2-1, with D hard to call. Germline values: CDR1 DFQATT, CDR2 SNEGSKA (reference sequence). CDR3 length: 12 amino acids. V dropped 3 bases and J dropped 5 bases, with 8 bases sitting between them. The CDR3 DNA is TGCAGTGCTAGTCAGGCGAACAATGAGCAGTTCTTC. It specifies CSASQANNEQFF.

V is TRBV5-4 and J is TRBJ2-2; TRBD1 matches at 9 bases. The CDR3 runs 15 residues. The germline V gene encodes CDR1 SGHNT and CDR2 YYREEE (reference sequence). With V trimmed by 4 bases and J by 4 bases, 5 bases remained unmatched. CDR3 protein: CASSPGTGSTGELFF. CDR3 coding DNA: TGTGCCAGCAGCCCTGGGACAGGGAGCACCGGGGAGCTGTTTTTT.

V gene TRBV20-1 combines with J gene TRBJ2-3; unclear D gene. Germline assignment: CDR1 DFQATT and CDR2 SNEGSKA (reference sequence). V shed 8 bases and J shed 2 bases, with 8 bases lying between them. The CDR3 length is 11 residues. CDR3 loop: CSRLNTDTQYF. CDR3 bases: TGCAGTCGACTGAACACAGATACGCAGTATTTT.

This clone appeared a few times. The chain is built from TRBV13 and TRBJ2-5; maybe TRBD1 (6 bases). Deletions cut 1 base from V and 2 bases from J, with 8 bases between. Germline V gene data show CDR1 as PRHDT and CDR2 as FYEKMQ (reference sequence). This CDR3 has 14 residues. CDR3 region: CASSLEGGQETQYF. The CDR3 DNA follows: TGTGCCAGCAGCTTAGAAGGGGGACAAGAGACCCAGTACTTC.

This chain connects TRBV24-1 to TRBJ2-1; D possibly corresponds to TRBD2 (6 bases). CDR1 KGHDR and CDR2 SFDVKD come from the germline V gene. Trimming removed 3 bases at V and 10 bases at J, with 18 bases between. The CDR3 contains 15 residues. The chain's CDR3 is CATSDIGAGSREQFF. CDR3 coding DNA: TGTGCCACCAGTGATATTGGTGCGGGGTCAAGAGAGCAGTTCTTC.

V usage is TRBV10-2 and J usage is TRBJ2-1, with 11 bases matching TRBD2. Germline V gene lookup returns CDR1 WSHSY and CDR2 SAAADI. Unmatched junction bases numbered 12, after V lost 5 bases and J lost 9 bases. The length of the CDR3 is 16 residues. As DNA, the CDR3 is TGCGCCAGCAGTACGAGACTAGCGGGGCCCTACGGTGAGCAGTTCTTC. This codes for CASSTRLAGPYGEQFF.

The chain is built from TRBV12-3 or TRBV12-4 and TRBJ2-6; tentative D call: TRBD2 (5 bases). V was pared by 6 bases and J by 3 bases, with 6 bases between. This CDR3 has 13 amino acids. The CDR3 DNA follows: TGTGCCAGCAGCGGAGGTGGGGCCAACGTCCTGACTTTC. Translated: CASSGGGANVLTF.

The chain carries TRBV28 and TRBJ1-2, with D hard to call. Germline-derived CDR1 and CDR2 are MDHEN and SYDVKM. This CDR3 has 14 residues. V was trimmed by 2 bases and J by 5 bases, leaving 12 bases between them. CDR3 coding DNA: TGTGCCAGCAGTTTAATACAGTCCCTGTATGGCTACACCTTC. Its translation: CASSLIQSLYGYTF.

This chain joins TRBV10-3 and TRBJ1-4; 8 bases are a match to TRBD1. This CDR3 contains 15 residues. J lost 7 bases, V lost 3 bases, and 7 bases had no gene match. Germline loops: CDR1 ENHRY, CDR2 SYGVKD. CDR3 protein: CAISEQGEISEKLFF. The CDR3 bases are TGTGCCATCAGTGAACAGGGGGAGATTAGTGAAAAACTGTTTTTT.

Concerning this clone: Germline is not matched at one junction end, which may reflect a read error. This chain uses TRBV5-8 with TRBJ2-1, with a weak D call TRBD2 (5 bases). The CDR3 covers 13 residues. Germline CDR1 reads SGHTS; CDR2 reads YDEGEE. The CDR3 nucleotides are TGTGCCAGCAGCTTTGCGGGCTACGATGAGCAGTTCTTC. It specifies CASSFAGYDEQFF.